This TCR beta chain was captured by sequencing in a study of immune evolution from preneoplasia to lung adenocarcinoma. Notes on the study in general: Normal lung had the highest top T cell clone frequencies. Later-stage lesions appeared to have more T cells, more diversity, less clonality.

The CDR3 loop spans 15 amino acids. Germline lookup yields CDR1 SGHTA and CDR2 FQGNSA. The V end was cut by 1 base, the J end by 1 base, with 5 bases between. About this clone: Its cognate antigen is unknown.

Two lung cancer pathologists independently confirmed each histologic diagnosis. Clones were sequenced by immunoSEQ multiplex PCR, and TCRdb holds only the in-frame ones, with some missing. Found here are about 16,000 clones, roughly 90% of them singletons; the top ten hold 2.6%. The rearrangement joins TRBV7-2 to TRBJ2-6; D call uncertain. Input material: FFPE invasive lung adenocarcinoma tissue. This clonotype originated in a person aged 70 to 79 with invasive lung adenocarcinoma. The CDR3 nucleotides read TGTGCCAGCAGCTTAGAGGTTTCTGGGGCCAACGTCCTGACTTTC. As protein: CASSLEVSGANVLTF.